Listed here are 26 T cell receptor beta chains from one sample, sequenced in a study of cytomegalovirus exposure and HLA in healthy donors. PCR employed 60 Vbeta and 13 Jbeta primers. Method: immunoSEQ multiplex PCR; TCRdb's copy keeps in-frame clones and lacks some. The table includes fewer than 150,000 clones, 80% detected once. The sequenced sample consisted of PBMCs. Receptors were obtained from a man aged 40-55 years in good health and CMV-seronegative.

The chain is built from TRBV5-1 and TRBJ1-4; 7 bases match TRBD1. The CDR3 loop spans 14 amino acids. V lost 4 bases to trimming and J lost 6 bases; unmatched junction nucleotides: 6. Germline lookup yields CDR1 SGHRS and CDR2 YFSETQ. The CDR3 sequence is CASSPDRSYEKLFF. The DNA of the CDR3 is TGCGCCAGCAGCCCGGACAGGTCGTATGAAAAACTGTTTTTT.

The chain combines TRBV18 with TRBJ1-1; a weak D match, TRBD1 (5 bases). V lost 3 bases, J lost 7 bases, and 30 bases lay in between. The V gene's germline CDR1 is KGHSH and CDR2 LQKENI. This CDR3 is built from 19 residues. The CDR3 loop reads CASSPYRLTRGNRNDEAFF. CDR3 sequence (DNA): TGTGCCAGCTCACCTTACCGTTTGACCCGGGGGAACCGGAACGATGAAGCTTTCTTT.

DNA of the CDR3: TGTGCCAGCAGTCCCCGGGCTTGGACAGGGGACACTGAAGCTTTCTTT. This encodes CASSPRAWTGDTEAFF. The rearrangement links TRBV28 to TRBJ1-1, with TRBD1 matching 9 bases. Looked up from germline, CDR1 is MDHEN and CDR2 is SYDVKM. J was trimmed by 3 bases and V by 5 bases; bases with no gene match: 10. The CDR3 covers 16 residues.

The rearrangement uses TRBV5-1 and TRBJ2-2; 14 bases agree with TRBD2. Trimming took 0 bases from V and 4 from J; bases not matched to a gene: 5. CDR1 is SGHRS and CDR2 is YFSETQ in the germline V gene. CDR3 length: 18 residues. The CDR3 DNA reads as TGCGCCAGCAGCTTGGCCGGGACTAGCGGGAGTATCACCGGGGAGCTGTTTTTT. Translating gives CASSLAGTSGSITGELFF.

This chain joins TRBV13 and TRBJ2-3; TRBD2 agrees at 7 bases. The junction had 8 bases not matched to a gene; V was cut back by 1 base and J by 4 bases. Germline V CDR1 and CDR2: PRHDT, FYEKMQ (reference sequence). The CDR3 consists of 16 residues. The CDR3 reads CASSLDYPGGADTQYF. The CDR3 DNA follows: TGTGCCAGCAGCTTAGACTACCCGGGGGGTGCAGATACGCAGTATTTT. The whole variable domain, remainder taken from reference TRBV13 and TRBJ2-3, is AAGVIQSPRHLIKEKRETATLKCYPIPRHDTVYWYQQGPGQDPQFLISFYEKMQSDKGSIPDRFSAQQFSDYHSELNMSSLELGDSALYFCASSLDYPGGADTQYFGPGTRLTVL.

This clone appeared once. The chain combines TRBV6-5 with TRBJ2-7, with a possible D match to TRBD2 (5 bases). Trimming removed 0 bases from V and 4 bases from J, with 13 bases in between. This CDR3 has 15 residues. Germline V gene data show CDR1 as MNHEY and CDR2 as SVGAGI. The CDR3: CASSYSGVVGYEQYF. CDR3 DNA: TGTGCCAGCAGTTACTCGGGAGTTGTTGGGTACGAGCAGTACTTC.

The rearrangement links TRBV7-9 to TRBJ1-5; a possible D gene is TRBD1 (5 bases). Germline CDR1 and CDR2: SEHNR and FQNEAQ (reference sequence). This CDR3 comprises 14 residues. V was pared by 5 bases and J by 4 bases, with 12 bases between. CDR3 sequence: CASSPGEGNQPQHF. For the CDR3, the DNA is TGTGCCAGCAGCCCCGGGGAGGGGAATCAGCCCCAGCATTTT. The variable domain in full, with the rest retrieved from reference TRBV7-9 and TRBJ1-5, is DTGVSQNPRHKITKRGQNVTFRCDPISEHNRLYWYRQTLGQGPEFLTYFQNEAQLEKSRLLSDRFSAERPKGSFSTLEIQRTEQGDSAMYLCASSPGEGNQPQHFGDGTRLSIL.

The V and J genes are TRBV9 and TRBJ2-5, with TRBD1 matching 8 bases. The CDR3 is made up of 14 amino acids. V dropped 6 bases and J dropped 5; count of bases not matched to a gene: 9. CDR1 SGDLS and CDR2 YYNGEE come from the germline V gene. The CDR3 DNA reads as TGTGCCAGCACGGGCACAGGGGGTGGGGAGACCCAGTACTTC. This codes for CASTGTGGGETQYF.

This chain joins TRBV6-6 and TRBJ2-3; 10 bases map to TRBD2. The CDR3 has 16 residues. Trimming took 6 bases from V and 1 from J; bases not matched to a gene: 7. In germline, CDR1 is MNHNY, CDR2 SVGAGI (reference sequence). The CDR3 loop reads CASRQTSGGGTDTQYF. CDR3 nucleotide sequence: TGTGCCAGCAGACAAACCAGCGGGGGGGGCACAGATACGCAGTATTTT.

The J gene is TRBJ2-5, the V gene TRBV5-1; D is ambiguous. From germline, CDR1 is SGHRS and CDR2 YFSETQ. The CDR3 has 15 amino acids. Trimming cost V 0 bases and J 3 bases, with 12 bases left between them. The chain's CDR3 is CASSLVAVREETQYF. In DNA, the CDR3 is TGCGCCAGCAGCTTGGTTGCGGTTCGGGAAGAGACCCAGTACTTC.

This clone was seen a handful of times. CDR3 coding DNA: TGTGCCAGCAGCATCCGTTTGCGGGAGGGCCAAGATACGCAGTATTTT. This codes for CASSIRLREGQDTQYF. The rearrangement uses TRBV11-2 and TRBJ2-3; 9 bases map to TRBD2. Per germline, CDR1 SGHAT and CDR2 FQNNGV. CDR3 length equals 16 residues. V was clipped by 5 bases and J by 5 bases; unmatched bases: 11. The complete variable domain, with remaining parts taken from reference TRBV11-2 and TRBJ2-3, reads EAGVAQSPRYKIIEKRQSVAFWCNPISGHATLYWYQQILGQGPKLLIQFQNNGVVDDSQLPKDRFSAERLKGVDSTLKIQPAKLEDSAVYLCASSIRLREGQDTQYFGPGTRLTVL.

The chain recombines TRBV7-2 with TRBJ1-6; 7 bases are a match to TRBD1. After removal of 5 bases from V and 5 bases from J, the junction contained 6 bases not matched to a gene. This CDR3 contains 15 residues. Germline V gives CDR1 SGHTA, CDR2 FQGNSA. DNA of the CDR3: TGTGCCAGCAGCGCAAGACAGGGACATAATTCACCCCTCCACTTT. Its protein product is CASSARQGHNSPLHF.

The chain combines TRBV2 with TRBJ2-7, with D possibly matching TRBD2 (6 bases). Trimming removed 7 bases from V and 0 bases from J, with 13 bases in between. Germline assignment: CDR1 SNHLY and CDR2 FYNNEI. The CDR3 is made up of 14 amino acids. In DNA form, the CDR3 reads TGTGCCAGCAACGTCGCGGGACCCTCCTACGAGCAGTACTTC. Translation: CASNVAGPSYEQYF.

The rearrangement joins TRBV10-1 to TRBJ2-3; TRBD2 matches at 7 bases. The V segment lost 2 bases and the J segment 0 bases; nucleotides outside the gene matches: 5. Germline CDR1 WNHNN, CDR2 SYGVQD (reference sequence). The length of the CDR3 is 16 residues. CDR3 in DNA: TGCGCCAGCAGTGAGAGCTCTAGCGGTAGCACAGATACGCAGTATTTT. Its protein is CASSESSSGSTDTQYF.

DNA for the CDR3: TGTGCCAGTAGTACTGGACAGGCGGGGTTCCAAGAGACCCAGTACTTC. This codes for CASSTGQAGFQETQYF. The rearrangement joins TRBV19 to TRBJ2-5; D is perhaps TRBD1 (7 bases). Germline V lookup: CDR1 LNHDA, CDR2 SQIVND (reference sequence). The CDR3 extends over 16 amino acids. V gave up 4 bases and J gave up 1 base, with 16 bases separating them.

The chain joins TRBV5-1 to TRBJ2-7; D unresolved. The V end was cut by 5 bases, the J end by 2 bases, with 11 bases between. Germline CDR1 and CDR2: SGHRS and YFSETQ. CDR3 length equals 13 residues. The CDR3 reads CASRIEPPYEQYF. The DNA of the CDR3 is TGCGCCAGCAGGATTGAGCCACCCTACGAGCAGTACTTC.

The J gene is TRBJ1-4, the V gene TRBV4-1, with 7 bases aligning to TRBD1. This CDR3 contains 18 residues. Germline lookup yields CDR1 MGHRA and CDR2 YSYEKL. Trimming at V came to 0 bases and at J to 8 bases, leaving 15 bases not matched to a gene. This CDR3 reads CASSQEGTEFRRGEKLFF. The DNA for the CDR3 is TGCGCCAGCAGCCAAGAAGGGACAGAGTTCCGTAGGGGCGAAAAACTGTTTTTT.

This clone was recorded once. CDR3 region: CASSRPPGIHSYEQYF. For the CDR3, the DNA is TGTGCCAGCAGCCGGCCCCCAGGGATACACTCCTACGAGCAGTACTTC. The chain combines TRBV11-2 with TRBJ2-7, with D perhaps TRBD1 (5 bases). The CDR3 is 16 residues long. V dropped 5 bases and J dropped 0 bases, with 17 bases sitting between them. Germline loops: CDR1 SGHAT, CDR2 FQNNGV.

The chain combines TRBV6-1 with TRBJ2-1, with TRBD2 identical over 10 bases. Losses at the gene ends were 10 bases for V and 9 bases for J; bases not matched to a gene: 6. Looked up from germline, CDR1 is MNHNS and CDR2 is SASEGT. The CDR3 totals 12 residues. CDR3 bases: TGTGCCACTCAGCGGGAGGGCCTTGAGCAGTTCTTC. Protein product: CATQREGLEQFF.

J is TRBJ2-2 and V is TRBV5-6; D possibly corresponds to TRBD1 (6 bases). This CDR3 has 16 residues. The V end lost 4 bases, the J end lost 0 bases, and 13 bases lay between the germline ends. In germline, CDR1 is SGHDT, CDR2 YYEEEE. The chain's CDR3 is CASSMTGRSNTGELFF. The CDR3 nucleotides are TGTGCCAGCAGCATGACAGGTCGGTCGAACACCGGGGAGCTGTTTTTT.

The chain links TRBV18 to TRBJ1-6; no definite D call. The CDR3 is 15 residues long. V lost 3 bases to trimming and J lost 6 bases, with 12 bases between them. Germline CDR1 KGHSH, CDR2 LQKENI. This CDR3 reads CASSPEAQFNSPLHF. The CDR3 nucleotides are TGTGCCAGCTCACCGGAGGCGCAGTTTAATTCACCCCTCCACTTT. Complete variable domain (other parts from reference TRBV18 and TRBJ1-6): NAGVMQNPRHLVRRRGQEARLRCSPMKGHSHVYWYRQLPEEGLKFMVYLQKENIIDESGMPKERFSAEFPKEGPSILRIQQVVRGDSAAYFCASSPEAQFNSPLHFGNGTRLTVT.

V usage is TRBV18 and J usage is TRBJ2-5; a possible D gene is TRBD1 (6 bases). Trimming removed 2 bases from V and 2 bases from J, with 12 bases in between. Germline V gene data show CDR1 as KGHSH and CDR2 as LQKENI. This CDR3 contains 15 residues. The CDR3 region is CASSPSATGQETQYF. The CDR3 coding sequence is TGTGCCAGCTCACCAAGTGCGACAGGTCAAGAGACCCAGTACTTC. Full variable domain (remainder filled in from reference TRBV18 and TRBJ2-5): NAGVMQNPRHLVRRRGQEARLRCSPMKGHSHVYWYRQLPEEGLKFMVYLQKENIIDESGMPKERFSAEFPKEGPSILRIQQVVRGDSAAYFCASSPSATGQETQYFGPGTRLLVL.

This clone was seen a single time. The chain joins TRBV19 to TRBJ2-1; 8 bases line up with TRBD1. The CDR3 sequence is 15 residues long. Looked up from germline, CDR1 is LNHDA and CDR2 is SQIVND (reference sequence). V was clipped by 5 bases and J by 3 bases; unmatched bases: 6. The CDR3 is CASSPTGAGYNEQFF. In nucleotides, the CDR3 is TGTGCCAGTAGTCCGACAGGGGCCGGCTACAATGAGCAGTTCTTC.

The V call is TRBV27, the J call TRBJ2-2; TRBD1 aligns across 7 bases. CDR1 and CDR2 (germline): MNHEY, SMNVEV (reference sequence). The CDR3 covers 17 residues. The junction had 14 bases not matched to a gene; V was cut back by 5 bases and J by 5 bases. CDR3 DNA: TGTGCCAGCAGTGCTAGGACTGACAGGGTCGGGACCGGGGAGCTGTTTTTT. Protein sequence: CASSARTDRVGTGELFF.

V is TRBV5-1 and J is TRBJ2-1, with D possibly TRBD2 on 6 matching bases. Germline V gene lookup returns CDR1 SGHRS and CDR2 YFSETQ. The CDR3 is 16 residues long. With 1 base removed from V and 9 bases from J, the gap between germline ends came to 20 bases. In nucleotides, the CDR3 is TGCGCCAGCAGCTTGATGAGTGGGGGTTTGGGGGGTGAGCAGTTCTTC. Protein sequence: CASSLMSGGLGGEQFF.

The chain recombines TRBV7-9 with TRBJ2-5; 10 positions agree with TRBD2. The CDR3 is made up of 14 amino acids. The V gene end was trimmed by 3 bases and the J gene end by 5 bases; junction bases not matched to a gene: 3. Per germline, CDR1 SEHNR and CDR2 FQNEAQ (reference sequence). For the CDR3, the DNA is TGTGCCAGCAGCTTCACTAGCGGGATCGAGACCCAGTACTTC. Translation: CASSFTSGIETQYF.